This TCR beta chain was identified in a study of CD8 T cells in Susac syndrome. Across the whole study: Among the sequenced Susac syndrome patients, over five had active disease while eight were in remission.

Random hexamers served to reverse transcribe about 0.5 to 1 ug RNA. MiXCR, run by TCRdb on the immunoSEQ multiplex PCR reads, gives a single entry per CDR3 protein. This sample yields around 150,000 distinct CDR3 sequences, of which 85% to 95% are seen a single time; more than 0.14% belongs to the top ten. Per the germline V gene, CDR1 is SNHLY and CDR2 is FYNNEI. V was cut by 5 bases and J by 1 base, with 10 bases left in between. The CDR3 length is 14 residues. This clonotype has more than one count but fewer than ten. What was sequenced was CD4+ T cells from PBMCs. This clonotype was obtained from a human donor with Susac syndrome. The chain combines TRBV2 with TRBJ2-3; no firm D call. CDR3 sequence: CASSLRARTDTQYF. The CDR3 DNA is TGTGCCAGCAGTCTCCGGGCCCGCACAGATACGCAGTATTTT.